These 30 T cell receptor beta chains originate from one sample sequenced in a study of Ad26.COV2.S vaccination and SARS-CoV-2 variants. Produced via immunoSEQ multiplex PCR; TCRdb's table is partial and in-frame only. This sample has 300,000 to 500,000 clones, with 75% to 90% found just once. The treatment denotes: around 19 received Ad26.COV2.S at low or high dose, single or two shots; about 5 received placebo; per-sample allocation not given. At day 63 after the first vaccine or placebo injection, samples were drawn. Material: peripheral blood, obtained in a trial of Ad26.COV2.S vaccine versus placebo. These TCRs come from a person between 18 and 60 years old who received the Ad26.COV2.S COVID-19 vaccine or a placebo.

The chain employs TRBV5-4 and TRBJ1-2; 8 bases fit TRBD1. The V gene's germline CDR1 is SGHNT and CDR2 YYREEE (reference sequence). The CDR3 covers 13 residues. The ends lost 2 bases at V and 13 bases at J; junction bases unmatched: 10. The CDR3: CASSFGTGVSGTF. In nucleotides, the CDR3 is TGTGCCAGCAGCTTTGGGACAGGTGTTTCGGGCACCTTC.

The sample holds a few counts of this clone. This chain links TRBV5-4 with TRBJ1-2; perhaps TRBD1 as D (5 bases). The CDR3 consists of 12 residues. Germline CDR1 is SGHNT and CDR2 is YYREEE (reference sequence). With 2 bases removed from V and 8 bases from J, the gap between germline ends came to 10 bases. The CDR3 sequence is CASSLNGGGYTF. The CDR3 DNA follows: TGTGCCAGCAGCTTAAACGGGGGAGGCTACACCTTC.

The chain employs TRBV7-9 and TRBJ1-5; D is unresolved. There are 12 residues in the CDR3. The V end was cut by 5 bases, the J end by 6 bases, with 8 bases between. The germline CDR1 and CDR2 sequences are SEHNR and FQNEAQ (reference sequence). CDR3 protein: CASSVVGQPQHF. CDR3 in DNA: TGTGCCAGCAGCGTCGTGGGTCAGCCCCAGCATTTT.

CDR3 protein: CASRLTGAIPDTQYF. The CDR3 DNA reads as TGCGCCAGCAGGTTGACAGGGGCCATCCCAGATACGCAGTATTTT. V gene TRBV10-2 combines with J gene TRBJ2-3, with 8 positions matching TRBD1. V shed 6 bases and J 4 bases; nucleotides not matched to a gene: 9. Germline CDR1 reads WSHSY; CDR2 reads SAAADI. The CDR3 spans 15 residues.

The chain joins TRBV4-2 to TRBJ1-6; no clear D gene. The CDR3 is 15 residues long. Trimming left V 0 bases short and J 8 bases short, with 11 bases between. The V gene's germline CDR1 is LGHNA and CDR2 YNFKEQ. The CDR3 here is CASSQEAGLDSPLHF. The CDR3 nucleotides are TGTGCCAGCAGCCAAGAGGCAGGCCTTGATTCACCCCTCCACTTT.

The rearrangement links TRBV9 to TRBJ2-3; 9 nucleotides line up with TRBD1. The CDR3 runs 13 residues. Per germline, CDR1 SGDLS and CDR2 YYNGEE. Trimming took 3 bases from V and 7 from J; bases not matched to a gene: 3. This chain's CDR3 is CASSGTGANTQYF. CDR3 DNA sequence: TGTGCCAGCAGCGGGACAGGGGCAAATACGCAGTATTTT.

This clone came up a few times. This chain connects TRBV3-1 (or the pseudogene TRBV3-2) to TRBJ1-1; D gene uncertain. Trimming cost V 1 base and J 5 bases, with 5 bases left between them. Per germline, CDR1 LGHDT and CDR2 YNNKEL (reference sequence). The CDR3 consists of 12 residues. The CDR3 spells CASSQVSTEAFF. For the CDR3, the DNA is TGTGCCAGCAGCCAAGTATCTACTGAAGCTTTCTTT.

The gene calls are TRBV27 and TRBJ2-7; 12 bases align to TRBD2. Germline-derived CDR1 and CDR2 are MNHEY and SMNVEV (reference sequence). V gave up 1 base and J gave up 6 bases; unmatched junction bases: 10. CDR3 length: 17 amino acids. CDR3 in DNA: TGTGCCAGCAGTTTATTCTTTTCTAGCGGGGGGGCCCTCGAGCAGTACTTC. As protein: CASSLFFSSGGALEQYF.

The gene calls are TRBV19 and TRBJ1-1, with D maybe TRBD1 (6 bases). The ends were cut back, 9 bases at V and 1 base at J, with 9 bases in the middle. Germline assignment: CDR1 LNHDA and CDR2 SQIVND (reference sequence). This CDR3 has 12 residues. CDR3 in amino acids: CASGGQNTEAFF. The DNA of the CDR3 is TGTGCCAGCGGGGGGCAGAACACTGAAGCTTTCTTT.

The chain joins TRBV6-1 to TRBJ2-2; D unclear. The CDR3 runs to 13 residues. CDR1 is MNHNS and CDR2 is SASEGT in the germline V gene. V lost 2 bases to trimming and J lost 6 bases, with 7 bases between them. DNA of the CDR3: TGTGCCAGCAGTGAATTATCCGCCGGGGAGCTGTTTTTT. Its translation is CASSELSAGELFF.

This clone was picked up one time. The chain combines TRBV11-2 with TRBJ2-7; 7 bases are shared with TRBD1. The V and J ends lost 4 bases and 3 bases, in that order; junction bases with no gene match: 9. The CDR3 is 15 residues long. The germline CDR1 and CDR2 sequences are SGHAT and FQNNGV. The CDR3 DNA reads as TGTGCCAGCAGCTCCCTGGGGGACAGCCTCTACGAGCAGTACTTC. It yields the protein CASSSLGDSLYEQYF.

The J gene is TRBJ1-3, the V gene TRBV10-1, with unresolved D. Trimming stripped 9 bases from V and 0 bases from J, with 12 bases between. The CDR3 runs to 14 residues. Germline CDR1 WNHNN, CDR2 SYGVQD (reference sequence). The CDR3 DNA sequence: TGCGCCAGTTTAAAGGGTATCTCTGGAAACACCATATATTTT. Amino acid sequence: CASLKGISGNTIYF.

This sequence joins TRBV7-6 and TRBJ1-5; the match to TRBD1 covers 7 bases. V trimming: 8 bases; J trimming: 7 bases; junction bases outside the gene matches: 8. Germline CDR1 SGHVS, CDR2 FNYEAQ. The CDR3 has 13 residues. CDR3 sequence reads: CASSGGNGQPQHF. CDR3 in DNA: TGTGCCAGCTCAGGGGGTAATGGCCAGCCCCAGCATTTT. Full variable domain (rest looked up from reference TRBV7-6 and TRBJ1-5): GAGVSQSPRYKVTKRGQDVALRCDPISGHVSLYWYRQALGQGPEFLTYFNYEAQQDKSGLPNDRFSAERPEGSISTLTIQRTEQRDSAMYRCASSGGNGQPQHFGDGTRLSIL.

The CDR3 DNA is TGTGCCTGGACCCATGGACGGACCGCTAACTATGGCTACACCTTC. This translates into CAWTHGRTANYGYTF. This chain uses TRBV30 with TRBJ1-2, with D hard to call. Trimming cost V 4 bases and J 0 bases, with 15 bases left between them. The germline CDR1 and CDR2 sequences are GTSNPN and SVGIG (reference sequence). The CDR3 totals 15 residues.

The CDR3 nucleotides are TGTGCCAGCAGCCAGACCCTAGGGGGCTTCCAAGAGACCCAGTACTTC. Encoded protein: CASSQTLGGFQETQYF. V and J are TRBV7-2 and TRBJ2-5, with 7 bases lining up with TRBD1. Germline V gives CDR1 SGHTA, CDR2 FQGNSA. The CDR3 is 16 residues long. V shed 5 bases, J shed 1 base, and the junction held 10 bases outside the gene matches.

The chain links TRBV7-9 to TRBJ2-7; D assignment may be TRBD1 or TRBD2 (5 bases each). V shed 0 bases and J shed 2 bases, with 8 bases lying between them. The germline CDR1 and CDR2 sequences are SEHNR and FQNEAQ (reference sequence). This CDR3 has 14 residues. This chain's CDR3 is CASSLAGETYEQYF. CDR3 DNA sequence: TGTGCCAGCAGCTTAGCGGGGGAGACCTACGAGCAGTACTTC.

J is TRBJ2-5 and V is TRBV4-1; possible D gene TRBD2, 5 bases. The V and J ends lost 4 bases and 4 bases respectively, with 19 bases between them. The CDR3 extends over 16 amino acids. Germline values: CDR1 MGHRA, CDR2 YSYEKL. CDR3 sequence (DNA): TGCGCCAGCAGCCCTTCGGGGATACCCTGGGGAGAGACCCAGTACTTC. It encodes CASSPSGIPWGETQYF.

Written as DNA, the CDR3 is TGTGCCAGCAGCTTAAGGGCCTACCAAGAGACCCAGTACTTC. Protein: CASSLRAYQETQYF. V and J are TRBV7-6 and TRBJ2-5; no definite D call. This CDR3 spans 14 amino acids. Trimming removed 2 bases from V and 0 bases from J, with 7 bases in between. The germline gives CDR1 SGHVS, CDR2 FNYEAQ.

V and J are TRBV19 and TRBJ1-2, with a possible D match to TRBD1 (6 bases). V dropped 4 bases and J dropped 2 bases, with 11 bases sitting between them. This CDR3 region has 14 residues. Germline CDR1 reads LNHDA; CDR2 reads SQIVND (reference sequence). DNA of the CDR3: TGTGCCAGTAGTACCCGGACAGAGAACTATGGCTACACCTTC. This codes for CASSTRTENYGYTF.

The chain is built from TRBV4-1 and TRBJ1-1, with a possible D match to TRBD1 (6 bases). The CDR3 loop spans 15 amino acids. Germline CDR1 reads MGHRA; CDR2 reads YSYEKL. Trimming cost V 1 base and J 0 bases, with 9 bases left between them. CDR3 sequence: CASSQGKGVNTEAFF. CDR3 sequence (DNA): TGCGCCAGCAGCCAAGGGAAGGGGGTGAACACTGAAGCTTTCTTT.

The J gene is TRBJ2-5, the V gene TRBV2, with 12 bases matching TRBD2. Germline trimming cut 4 bases from V and 4 bases from J; bases unmatched to any gene: 4. The CDR3 contains 15 residues. Looked up from germline, CDR1 is SNHLY and CDR2 is FYNNEI. This CDR3 reads CASSGRLAGVETQYF. The CDR3 bases are TGTGCCAGCAGTGGCCGACTAGCGGGGGTAGAGACCCAGTACTTC.

V usage is TRBV4-1 and J usage is TRBJ1-4; D unresolved. The CDR3 is made up of 16 amino acids. V shed 4 bases and J shed 1 base, with 13 bases lying between them. CDR1 and CDR2 (germline): MGHRA, YSYEKL. The CDR3 DNA reads TGCGCCAGCAGCCCCCTCGGAAGGGAAACTAATGAAAAACTGTTTTTT. This encodes CASSPLGRETNEKLFF.

CDR3 sequence: CASSIVGFSSSYNSPLHF. The CDR3 DNA is TGTGCCAGTAGTATAGTTGGGTTTTCCAGCTCCTATAATTCACCCCTCCACTTT. The chain couples TRBV19 to TRBJ1-6, with D unclear. The CDR3 loop spans 18 amino acids. Trimming cost V 1 base and J 0 bases, with 13 bases left between them. From germline, CDR1 is LNHDA and CDR2 SQIVND (reference sequence).

The rearrangement links TRBV3-1 (or the pseudogene TRBV3-2) to TRBJ2-7, with D maybe TRBD1 (6 bases). CDR3 length: 15 residues. Germline V gene data show CDR1 as LGHDT and CDR2 as YNNKEL (reference sequence). Trimming removed 2 bases at V and 3 bases at J, with 14 bases between. CDR3 amino acids: CASSQSGTPIYEQYF. DNA of the CDR3: TGTGCCAGCAGCCAAAGTGGGACACCGATCTACGAGCAGTACTTC.

V usage is TRBV29-1 and J usage is TRBJ2-7; D is undetermined. Germline-derived CDR1 and CDR2 are SQVTM and ANQGSEA. The CDR3 has 12 amino acids. Trimming removed 4 bases at V and 3 bases at J, with 10 bases between. The CDR3 is CSVAGPRYEQYF. The CDR3 DNA sequence: TGCAGCGTTGCAGGACCGCGCTACGAGCAGTACTTC.

The genes are TRBV6-6 and TRBJ1-5, with 8 bases matching TRBD1. Germline-derived CDR1 and CDR2 are MNHNY and SVGAGI (reference sequence). The trim removed 8 bases at V and 7 bases at J, leaving 7 bases unmatched. CDR3 length: 13 amino acids. DNA for the CDR3: TGTGCCAGCTCCTACGACAGGGGCCAGCCCCAGCATTTT. This translates into CASSYDRGQPQHF.

V usage is TRBV29-1 and J usage is TRBJ1-2, with 8 nucleotides matching TRBD1. V shed 6 bases and J 6 bases; nucleotides not matched to a gene: 9. The CDR3 contains 13 residues. CDR1 and CDR2 from the germline V gene are SQVTM and ANQGSEA. The DNA for the CDR3 is TGCAGCGTCTCTCCACTGACAGGGGATGGCTACACCTTC. Its protein is CSVSPLTGDGYTF.

V and J are TRBV20-1 and TRBJ1-2; unclear D gene. V lost 3 bases and J lost 8, with 10 bases in between. CDR1 and CDR2 (germline): DFQATT, SNEGSKA (reference sequence). The CDR3 loop spans 11 amino acids. This chain's CDR3 is CSARGINGYTF. In DNA, the CDR3 is TGCAGTGCTAGGGGGATAAACGGCTACACCTTC.

The chain couples TRBV4-1 to TRBJ2-7; D is uncertain. V gave up 4 bases and J gave up 2 bases, with 21 bases separating them. The CDR3 runs to 17 residues. Germline CDR1 and CDR2: MGHRA and YSYEKL. The CDR3 here is CASSPSRRLTTAYEQYF. The CDR3 DNA is TGCGCCAGCAGCCCCTCGCGTCGGCTGACGACGGCCTACGAGCAGTACTTC.

The CDR3 here is CASTAGGVRRNQPQHF. CDR3 bases: TGTGCCAGTACCGCAGGGGGCGTTCGGCGCAATCAGCCCCAGCATTTT. The chain couples TRBV19 to TRBJ1-5; 8 nucleotides line up with TRBD1. Germline lookup yields CDR1 LNHDA and CDR2 SQIVND (reference sequence). The CDR3 spans 16 residues. Trimming cost V 7 bases and J 2 bases; bases outside gene matches: 10.